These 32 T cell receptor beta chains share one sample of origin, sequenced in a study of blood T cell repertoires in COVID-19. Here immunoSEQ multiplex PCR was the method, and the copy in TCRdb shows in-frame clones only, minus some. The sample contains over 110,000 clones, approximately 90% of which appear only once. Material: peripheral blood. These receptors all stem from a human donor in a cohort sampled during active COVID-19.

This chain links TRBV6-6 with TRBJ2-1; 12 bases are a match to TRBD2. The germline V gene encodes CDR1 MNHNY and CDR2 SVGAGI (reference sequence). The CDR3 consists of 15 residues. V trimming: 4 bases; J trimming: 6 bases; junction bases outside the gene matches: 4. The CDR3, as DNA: TGTGCCAGCAGTTCCTCTAGCGGGGGGGTCAATGAGCAGTTCTTC. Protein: CASSSSSGGVNEQFF.

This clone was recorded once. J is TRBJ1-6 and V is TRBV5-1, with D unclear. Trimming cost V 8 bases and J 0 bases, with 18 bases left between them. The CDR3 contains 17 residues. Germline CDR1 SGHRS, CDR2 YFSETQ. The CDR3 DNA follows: TGCGCCAGGCCGTTGAGAATTTCGAGCTCCTATAATTCACCCCTCCACTTT. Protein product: CARPLRISSSYNSPLHF.

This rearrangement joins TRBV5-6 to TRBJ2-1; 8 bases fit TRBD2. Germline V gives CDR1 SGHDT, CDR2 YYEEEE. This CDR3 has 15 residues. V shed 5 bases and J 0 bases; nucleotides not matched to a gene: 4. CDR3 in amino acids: CASRLLADSYNEQFF. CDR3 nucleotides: TGTGCCAGCAGGTTACTAGCGGACTCCTACAATGAGCAGTTCTTC.

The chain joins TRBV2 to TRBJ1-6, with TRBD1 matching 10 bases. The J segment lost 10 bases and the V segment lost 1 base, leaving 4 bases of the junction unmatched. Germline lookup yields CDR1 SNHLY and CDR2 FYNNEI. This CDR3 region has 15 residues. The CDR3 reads CASSEGTGGGSPLHF. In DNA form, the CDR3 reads TGTGCCAGCAGTGAAGGGACAGGGGGAGGGTCACCCCTCCACTTT.

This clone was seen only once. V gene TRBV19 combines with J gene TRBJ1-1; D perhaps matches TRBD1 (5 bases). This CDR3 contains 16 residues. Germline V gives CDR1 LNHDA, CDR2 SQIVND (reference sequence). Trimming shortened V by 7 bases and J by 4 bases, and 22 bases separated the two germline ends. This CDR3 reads CASTPGQGEWTTEAFF. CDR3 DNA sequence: TGTGCCAGTACCCCCGGGCAGGGTGAATGGACCACTGAAGCTTTCTTT. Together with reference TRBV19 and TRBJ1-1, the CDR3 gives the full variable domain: DGGITQSPKYLFRKEGQNVTLSCEQNLNHDAMYWYRQDPGQGLRLIYYSQIVNDFQKGDIAEGYSVSREKKESFPLTVTSAQKNPTAFYLCASTPGQGEWTTEAFFGQGTRLTVV.

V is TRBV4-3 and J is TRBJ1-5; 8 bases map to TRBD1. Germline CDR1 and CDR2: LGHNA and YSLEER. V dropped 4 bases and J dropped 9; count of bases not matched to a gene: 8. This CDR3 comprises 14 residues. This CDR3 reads CASSPGTGERPQHF. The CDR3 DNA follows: TGCGCCAGCAGCCCCGGGACAGGTGAGAGGCCCCAGCATTTT.

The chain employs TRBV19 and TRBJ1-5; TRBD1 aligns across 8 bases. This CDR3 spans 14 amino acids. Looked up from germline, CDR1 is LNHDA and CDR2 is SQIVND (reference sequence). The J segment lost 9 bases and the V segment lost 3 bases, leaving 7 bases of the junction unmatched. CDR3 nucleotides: TGTGCCAGTAGTATTGGGACAGGAGTTGGGCCCCAGCATTTT. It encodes CASSIGTGVGPQHF.

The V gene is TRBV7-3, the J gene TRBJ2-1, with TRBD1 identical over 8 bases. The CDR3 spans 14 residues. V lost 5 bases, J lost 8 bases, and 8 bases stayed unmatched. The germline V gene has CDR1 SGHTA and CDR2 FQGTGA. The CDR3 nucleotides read TGTGCCAGCAGCGTCGACAGGGGCCCTTATGAGCAGTTCTTC. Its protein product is CASSVDRGPYEQFF.

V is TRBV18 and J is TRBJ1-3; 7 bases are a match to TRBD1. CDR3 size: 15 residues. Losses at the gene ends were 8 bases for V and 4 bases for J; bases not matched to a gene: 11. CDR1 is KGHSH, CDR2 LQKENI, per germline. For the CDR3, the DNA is TGTGCCAGCGCTCCTTCCGGGACAGCCGGAAACACCATATATTTT. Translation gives CASAPSGTAGNTIYF.

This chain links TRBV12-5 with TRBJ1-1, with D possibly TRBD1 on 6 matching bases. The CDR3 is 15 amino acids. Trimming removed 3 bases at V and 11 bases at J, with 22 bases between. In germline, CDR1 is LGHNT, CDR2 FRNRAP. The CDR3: CASGLIGTSINKAFF. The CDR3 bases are TGTGCTAGTGGTTTAATCGGGACATCGATTAACAAGGCTTTCTTT.

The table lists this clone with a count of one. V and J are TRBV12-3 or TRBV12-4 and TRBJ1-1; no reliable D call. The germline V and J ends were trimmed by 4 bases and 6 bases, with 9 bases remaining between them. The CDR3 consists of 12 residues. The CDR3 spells CASSSRRAEAFF. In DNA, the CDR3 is TGTGCCAGCAGTTCGCGACGGGCTGAAGCTTTCTTT.

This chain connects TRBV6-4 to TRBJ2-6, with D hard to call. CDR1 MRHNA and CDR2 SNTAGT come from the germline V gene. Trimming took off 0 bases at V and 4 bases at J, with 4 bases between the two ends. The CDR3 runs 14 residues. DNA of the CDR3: TGTGCCAGCAGTGACTCCGGGGGGGCCAACGTCCTGACTTTC. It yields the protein CASSDSGGANVLTF.

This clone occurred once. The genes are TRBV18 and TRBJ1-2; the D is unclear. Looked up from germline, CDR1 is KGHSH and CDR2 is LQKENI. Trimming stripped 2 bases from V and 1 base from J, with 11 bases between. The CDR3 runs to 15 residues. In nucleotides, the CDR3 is TGTGCCAGCTCACCATCAGGCAGGATTAACTATGGCTACACCTTC. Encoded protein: CASSPSGRINYGYTF.

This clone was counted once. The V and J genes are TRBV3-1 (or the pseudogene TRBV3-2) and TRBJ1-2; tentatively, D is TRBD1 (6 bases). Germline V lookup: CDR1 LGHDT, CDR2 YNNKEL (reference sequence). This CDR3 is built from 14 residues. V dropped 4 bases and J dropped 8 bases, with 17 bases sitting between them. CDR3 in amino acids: CASSPLPGAKGYTF. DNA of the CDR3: TGTGCCAGCAGCCCCCTCCCAGGGGCGAAAGGCTACACCTTC.

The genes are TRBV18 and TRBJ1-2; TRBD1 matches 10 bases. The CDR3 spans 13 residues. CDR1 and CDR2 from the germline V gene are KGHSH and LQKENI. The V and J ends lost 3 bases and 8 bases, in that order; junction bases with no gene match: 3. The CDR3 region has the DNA TGTGCCAGCTCACCGAGGACAGGGGGAGGCTACACCTTC. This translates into CASSPRTGGGYTF.

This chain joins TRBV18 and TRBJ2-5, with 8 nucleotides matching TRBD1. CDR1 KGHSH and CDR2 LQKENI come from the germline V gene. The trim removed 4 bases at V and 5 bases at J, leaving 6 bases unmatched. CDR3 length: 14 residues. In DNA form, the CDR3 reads TGTGCCAGCTCACTCGGACAGGGCATGGAGACCCAGTACTTC. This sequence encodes CASSLGQGMETQYF.

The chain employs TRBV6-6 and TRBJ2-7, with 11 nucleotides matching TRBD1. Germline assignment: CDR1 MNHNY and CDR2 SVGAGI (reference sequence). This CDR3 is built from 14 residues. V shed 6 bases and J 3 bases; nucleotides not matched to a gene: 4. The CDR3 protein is CASRSGTGGYEQYF. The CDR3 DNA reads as TGTGCCAGCAGATCCGGGACAGGGGGCTACGAGCAGTACTTC.

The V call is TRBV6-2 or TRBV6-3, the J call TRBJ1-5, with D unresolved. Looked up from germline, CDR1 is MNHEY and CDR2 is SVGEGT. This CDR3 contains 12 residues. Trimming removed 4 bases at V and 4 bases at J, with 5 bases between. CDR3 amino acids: CASSSINQPQHF. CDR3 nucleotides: TGTGCCAGCAGTTCCATTAATCAGCCCCAGCATTTT.

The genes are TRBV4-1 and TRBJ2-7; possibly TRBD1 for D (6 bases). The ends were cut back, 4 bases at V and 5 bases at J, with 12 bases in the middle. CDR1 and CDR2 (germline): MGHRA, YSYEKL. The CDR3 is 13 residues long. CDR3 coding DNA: TGCGCCAGCAGCCGCACAGGGCTCGACGAGCAGTACTTC. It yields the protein CASSRTGLDEQYF.

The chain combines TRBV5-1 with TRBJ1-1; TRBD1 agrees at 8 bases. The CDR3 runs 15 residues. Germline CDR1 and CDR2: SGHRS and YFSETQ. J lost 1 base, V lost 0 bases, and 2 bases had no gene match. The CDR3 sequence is CASSLEQGANTEAFF. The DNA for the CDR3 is TGCGCCAGCAGCTTGGAGCAGGGGGCGAACACTGAAGCTTTCTTT. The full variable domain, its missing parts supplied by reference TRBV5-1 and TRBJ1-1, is KAGVTQTPRYLIKTRGQQVTLSCSPISGHRSVSWYQQTPGQGLQFLFEYFSETQRNKGNFPGRFSGRQFSNSRSEMNVSTLELGDSALYLCASSLEQGANTEAFFGQGTRLTVV.

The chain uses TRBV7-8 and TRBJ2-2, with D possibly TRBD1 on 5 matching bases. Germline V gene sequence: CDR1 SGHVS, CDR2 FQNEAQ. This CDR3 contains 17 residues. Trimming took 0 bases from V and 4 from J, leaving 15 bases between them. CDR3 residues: CASSLAPAGPPTGELFF. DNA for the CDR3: TGTGCCAGCAGCTTAGCTCCAGCAGGGCCCCCCACCGGGGAGCTGTTTTTT.

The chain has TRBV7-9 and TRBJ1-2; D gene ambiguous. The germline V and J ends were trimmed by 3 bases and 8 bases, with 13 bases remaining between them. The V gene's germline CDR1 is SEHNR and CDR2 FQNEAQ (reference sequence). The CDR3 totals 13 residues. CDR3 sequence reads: CASSLDSTGGYTF. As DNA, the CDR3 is TGTGCCAGCAGCTTGGATTCCACGGGGGGCTACACCTTC.

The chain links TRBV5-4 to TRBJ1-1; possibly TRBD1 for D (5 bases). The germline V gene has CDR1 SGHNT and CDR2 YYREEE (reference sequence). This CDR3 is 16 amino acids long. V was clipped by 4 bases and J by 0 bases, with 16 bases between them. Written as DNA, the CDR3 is TGTGCCAGCAGCGGGGGGAAGGCGGCGATGAACACTGAAGCTTTCTTT. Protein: CASSGGKAAMNTEAFF.

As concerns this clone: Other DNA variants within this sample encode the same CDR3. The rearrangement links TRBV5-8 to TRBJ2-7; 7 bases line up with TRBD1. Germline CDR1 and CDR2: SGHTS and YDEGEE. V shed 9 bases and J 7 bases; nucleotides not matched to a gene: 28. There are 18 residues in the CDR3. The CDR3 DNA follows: TGTGCCACCCAGTCAGAACGGGACAGCAGGCTTTTAGGAAATGAGCAGTACTTC. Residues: CATQSERDSRLLGNEQYF.

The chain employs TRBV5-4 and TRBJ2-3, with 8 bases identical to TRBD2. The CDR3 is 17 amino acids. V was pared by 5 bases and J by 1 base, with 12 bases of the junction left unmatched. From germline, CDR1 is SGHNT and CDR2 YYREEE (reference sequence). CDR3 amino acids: CASRSQAGATRTDTQYF. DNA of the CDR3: TGTGCCAGCAGGTCACAAGCGGGGGCGACTCGCACAGATACGCAGTATTTT. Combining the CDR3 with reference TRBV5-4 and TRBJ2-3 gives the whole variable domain ETGVTQSPTHLIKTRGQQVTLRCSSQSGHNTVSWYQQALGQGPQFIFQYYREEENGRGNFPPRFSGLQFPNYSSELNVNALELDDSALYLCASRSQAGATRTDTQYFGPGTRLTVL.

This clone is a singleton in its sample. CDR3 nucleotides: TGTGCCAGCAGCCCCCTCGGGCGACAGGGAATGCCTGGAAACACCATATATTTT. It translates to CASSPLGRQGMPGNTIYF. The genes are TRBV7-9 and TRBJ1-3, with TRBD1 identical over 7 bases. Unmatched junction bases numbered 15, after V lost 5 bases and J lost 2 bases. The CDR3 extends over 18 amino acids. CDR1 is SEHNR, CDR2 FQNEAQ, per germline (reference sequence).

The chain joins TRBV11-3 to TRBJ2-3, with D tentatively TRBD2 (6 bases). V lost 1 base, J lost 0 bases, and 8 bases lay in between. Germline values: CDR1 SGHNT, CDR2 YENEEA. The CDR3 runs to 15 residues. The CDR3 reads CASSLGSGSTDTQYF. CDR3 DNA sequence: TGTGCCAGCAGCTTAGGGAGCGGGAGCACAGATACGCAGTATTTT.

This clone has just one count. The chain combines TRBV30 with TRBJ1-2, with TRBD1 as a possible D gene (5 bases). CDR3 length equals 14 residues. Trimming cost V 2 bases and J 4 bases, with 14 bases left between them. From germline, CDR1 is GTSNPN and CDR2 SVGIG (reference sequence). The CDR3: CAWSLTRELYGYTF. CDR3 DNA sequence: TGTGCCTGGAGTTTAACCAGGGAACTCTATGGCTACACCTTC.

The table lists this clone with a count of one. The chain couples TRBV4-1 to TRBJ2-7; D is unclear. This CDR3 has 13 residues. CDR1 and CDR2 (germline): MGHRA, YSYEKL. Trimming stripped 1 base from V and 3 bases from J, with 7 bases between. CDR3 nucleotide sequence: TGCGCCAGCAGCCAAGTTGGCAGCTACGAGCAGTACTTC. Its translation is CASSQVGSYEQYF.

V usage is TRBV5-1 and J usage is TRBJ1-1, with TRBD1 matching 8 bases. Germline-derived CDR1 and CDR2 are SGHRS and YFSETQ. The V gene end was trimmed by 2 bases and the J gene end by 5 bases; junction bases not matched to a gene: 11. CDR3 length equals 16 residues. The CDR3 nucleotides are TGCGCCAGCAGCTTAGGGACAGGCCTGGGGAAAACTGAAGCTTTCTTT. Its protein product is CASSLGTGLGKTEAFF. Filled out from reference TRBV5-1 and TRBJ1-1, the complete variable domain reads KAGVTQTPRYLIKTRGQQVTLSCSPISGHRSVSWYQQTPGQGLQFLFEYFSETQRNKGNFPGRFSGRQFSNSRSEMNVSTLELGDSALYLCASSLGTGLGKTEAFFGQGTRLTVV.

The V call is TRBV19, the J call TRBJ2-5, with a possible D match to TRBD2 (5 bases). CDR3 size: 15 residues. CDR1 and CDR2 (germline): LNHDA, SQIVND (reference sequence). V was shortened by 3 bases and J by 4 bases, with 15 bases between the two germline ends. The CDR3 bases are TGTGCCAGTAGTATCGGGAAGCGATTAAGAGAGACCCAGTACTTC. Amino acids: CASSIGKRLRETQYF.

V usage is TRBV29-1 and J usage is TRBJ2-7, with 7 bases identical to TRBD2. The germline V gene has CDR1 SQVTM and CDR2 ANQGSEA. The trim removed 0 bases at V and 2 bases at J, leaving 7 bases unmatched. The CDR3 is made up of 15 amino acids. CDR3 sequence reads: CSVEEGGRRAYEQYF. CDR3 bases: TGCAGCGTTGAAGAGGGAGGGCGGCGGGCCTACGAGCAGTACTTC.